The rows below give T cell receptor beta chains drawn from one sample of a study of technical replicates of blood from several donors. The table came from immunoSEQ multiplex PCR; TCRdb's copy has only in-frame clones and leaves some out. The repertoire holds tens of thousands of clones, over 85% seen once, with 4.5% to 5% in the top ten. Sequenced input: PBMCs. These receptors originate from a human donor in good health. Some clones in this sample may be carry-over from other donors' samples. The CDR3 runs from the conserved cysteine through the conserved F or W. The order of the fields is clone size, D gene, J gene, V gene, CDR3 protein, CDR3 DNA. The D gene is left open where the match is weak. Rows may omit the clone size; those that give it use once, few, many or a size class.

size: once; D: NA; J: TRBJ1-3; V: TRBV5-8; CDR3: CASSLGAELLGNTIYF; DNA: TGTGCCAGCAGCTTGGGGGCAGAACTCCTTGGAAACACCATATATTTT
size: NA; D: TRBD2; J: TRBJ2-7; V: TRBV7-3; CDR3: CASSTGTSGSYEQYF; DNA: TGTGCCAGCAGTACCGGGACTAGTGGATCCTACGAGCAGTACTTC
size: once; D: NA; J: TRBJ1-2; V: TRBV11-2; CDR3: CASSRGGNGGYTF; DNA: TGTGCCAGCAGCAGGGGGGGGAATGGTGGCTACACCTTC
size: NA; D: TRBD2; J: TRBJ2-5; V: TRBV6-5; CDR3: CATEGGSAGETQYF; DNA: TGTGCCACCGAGGGCGGGAGTGCGGGAGAGACCCAGTACTTC
size: NA; D: NA; J: TRBJ1-2; V: TRBV25-1; CDR3: CATIFPRWRGGDGYTF; DNA: TGTGCCACAATCTTTCCCCGCTGGCGCGGCGGGGATGGCTACACCTTC
size: NA; D: TRBD2; J: TRBJ2-1; V: TRBV7-9; CDR3: CASSTRGGGTYNEQFF; DNA: TGTGCCAGCAGCACCCGGGGGGGCGGCACTTACAATGAGCAGTTCTTC
size: once; D: NA; J: TRBJ1-1; V: TRBV29-1; CDR3: CSVRIPGQGNTEAFF; DNA: TGCAGCGTTCGAATTCCCGGGCAGGGGAACACTGAAGCTTTCTTT
size: few; D: NA; J: TRBJ2-3; V: TRBV2; CDR3: CANGGQVTDTQYF; DNA: TGTGCCAACGGGGGGCAGGTCACAGATACGCAGTATTTT
size: NA; D: TRBD1; J: TRBJ1-4; V: TRBV15; CDR3: CATSRATGQGEKLFF; DNA: TGTGCCACCAGCAGAGCGACCGGACAGGGGGAAAAACTGTTTTTT
size: NA; D: TRBD1; J: TRBJ2-7; V: TRBV7-2; CDR3: CASSFSRGRGSGEQYF; DNA: TGTGCCAGCAGCTTCTCTCGCGGCAGGGGGTCGGGAGAGCAGTACTTC
size: NA; D: TRBD2; J: TRBJ2-1; V: TRBV7-3; CDR3: CASSLEAGGRNEQFF; DNA: TGTGCCAGCAGCTTAGAGGCGGGAGGCCGCAATGAGCAGTTCTTC
size: NA; D: NA; J: TRBJ1-5; V: TRBV4-2; CDR3: CASSQDRVNQPQHF; DNA: TGTGCCAGCAGCCAAGACAGGGTCAATCAGCCCCAGCATTTT
size: NA; D: NA; J: TRBJ2-7; V: TRBV18; CDR3: CASSPVLGQTTYEQYF; DNA: TGTGCCAGCTCACCAGTGCTGGGGCAGACGACCTACGAGCAGTACTTC
size: NA; D: NA; J: TRBJ1-1; V: TRBV7-9; CDR3: CASSIVESSFTEAFF; DNA: TGTGCCAGCAGCATAGTTGAGTCGTCATTCACTGAAGCTTTCTTT
size: NA; D: TRBD2; J: TRBJ2-5; V: TRBV19; CDR3: CASTPSSGGAWETQYF; DNA: TGTGCCAGTACCCCTTCTAGCGGGGGGGCGTGGGAGACCCAGTACTTC
size: NA; D: TRBD1; J: TRBJ2-3; V: TRBV28; CDR3: CASGNRDRLVDTQYF; DNA: TGTGCCAGCGGGAACCGGGACAGGCTTGTTGATACGCAGTATTTT
size: NA; D: NA; J: TRBJ1-5; V: TRBV7-9; CDR3: CASSSSDSTNQPQHF; DNA: TGTGCCAGCAGCTCATCGGACAGTACCAATCAGCCCCAGCATTTT
size: NA; D: NA; J: TRBJ2-7; V: TRBV5-5; CDR3: CASSRGYSSYEQYF; DNA: TGTGCCAGCAGCAGGGGATACAGCTCCTACGAGCAGTACTTC
size: NA; D: NA; J: TRBJ1-4; V: TRBV5-1; CDR3: CASSSDSPNEKLFF; DNA: TGCGCCAGCAGCTCGGACAGCCCTAATGAAAAACTGTTTTTT
size: once; D: TRBD1; J: TRBJ1-2; V: TRBV7-2; CDR3: CASTRDRGHGYTF; DNA: TGTGCCAGCACCCGGGACAGGGGCCATGGCTACACCTTC
size: NA; D: TRBD1; J: TRBJ2-6; V: TRBV4-2; CDR3: CASSQWGTDDPGANVLTF; DNA: TGTGCCAGCAGCCAATGGGGGACAGATGATCCTGGGGCCAACGTCCTGACTTTC
size: NA; D: NA; J: TRBJ2-7; V: TRBV14; CDR3: CASSPGGRFEQYF; DNA: TGTGCCAGCAGCCCTGGGGGGAGGTTCGAGCAGTACTTC
size: NA; D: NA; J: TRBJ1-1; V: TRBV19; CDR3: CASSIPTVNTEAFF; DNA: TGTGCCAGTAGTATCCCGACAGTGAACACTGAAGCTTTCTTT
size: NA; D: TRBD1; J: TRBJ2-3; V: TRBV23-1; CDR3: CASSHQGQGSDTQYF; DNA: TGCGCCAGCAGTCATCAAGGACAGGGTTCGGATACGCAGTATTTT
size: NA; D: TRBD2; J: TRBJ2-7; V: TRBV5-5; CDR3: CASSYLAGGSYEQYF; DNA: TGTGCCAGCAGCTACTTAGCGGGGGGCTCCTACGAGCAGTACTTC
size: NA; D: NA; J: TRBJ2-3; V: TRBV14; CDR3: CASSQEYYYTDTQYF; DNA: TGTGCCAGCAGCCAAGAGTACTATTACACAGATACGCAGTATTTT
size: NA; D: NA; J: TRBJ2-7; V: TRBV2; CDR3: CASGKRGTGPYEQYF; DNA: TGTGCCAGCGGGAAGAGGGGGACGGGTCCCTACGAGCAGTACTTC
size: NA; D: NA; J: TRBJ1-4; V: TRBV25-1; CDR3: CASSRQATNEKLFF; DNA: TGTGCCAGCAGTCGACAGGCAACTAATGAAAAACTGTTTTTT
size: NA; D: NA; J: TRBJ2-3; V: TRBV4-3; CDR3: CASSQDGGKDTQYF; DNA: TGCGCCAGCAGCCAAGATGGCGGGAAGGATACGCAGTATTTT
size: NA; D: TRBD2; J: TRBJ2-5; V: TRBV5-1; CDR3: CASTPSGGRGETQYF; DNA: TGCGCCAGCACCCCTAGCGGGGGACGAGGGGAGACCCAGTACTTC
size: once; D: NA; J: TRBJ2-7; V: TRBV6-1; CDR3: CASSDLHGYEQYF; DNA: TGTGCCAGCAGTGACTTACATGGCTACGAGCAGTACTTC
size: NA; D: TRBD1; J: TRBJ1-3; V: TRBV19; CDR3: CASSTPQGLSPGNTIYF; DNA: TGTGCCAGTAGTACACCACAGGGGCTAAGCCCTGGAAACACCATATATTTT
size: NA; D: NA; J: TRBJ1-3; V: TRBV7-9; CDR3: CASSLERSSGNTIYF; DNA: TGTGCCAGCAGCTTAGAGCGTAGTTCTGGAAACACCATATATTTT
size: NA; D: TRBD1; J: TRBJ1-1; V: TRBV2; CDR3: CASSNRGRTEAFF; DNA: TGTGCCAGCAGTAACAGGGGTCGGACTGAAGCTTTCTTT
size: NA; D: TRBD2; J: TRBJ2-7; V: TRBV6-5; CDR3: CASRLAGGPSYEQYF; DNA: TGTGCCAGCAGGCTAGCGGGGGGGCCATCCTACGAGCAGTACTTC
size: NA; D: NA; J: TRBJ1-2; V: TRBV9; CDR3: CASSDPDAGGGYGYTF; DNA: TGTGCCAGCAGCGATCCCGATGCGGGCGGAGGCTATGGCTACACCTTC
size: NA; D: NA; J: TRBJ1-1; V: TRBV10-3; CDR3: CAISVEPNTEAFF; DNA: TGTGCCATCAGTGTAGAACCGAACACTGAAGCTTTCTTT
size: NA; D: NA; J: TRBJ1-2; V: TRBV19; CDR3: CASSRDGGYGYTF; DNA: TGTGCCAGTAGCCGGGACGGGGGTTATGGCTACACCTTC
size: NA; D: NA; J: TRBJ2-3; V: TRBV5-4; CDR3: CASSPTGGAGDTQYF; DNA: TGTGCCAGCAGCCCAACCGGGGGAGCCGGTGATACGCAGTATTTT
size: NA; D: NA; J: TRBJ2-7; V: TRBV29-1; CDR3: CSVGGGEQYF; DNA: TGCAGCGTCGGGGGAGGCGAGCAGTACTTC
size: NA; D: NA; J: TRBJ2-7; V: TRBV5-1; CDR3: CASSPLGLFYEQYF; DNA: TGCGCCAGCAGCCCATTGGGACTCTTCTACGAGCAGTACTTC
size: few; D: NA; J: TRBJ1-1; V: TRBV6-5; CDR3: CASRQTLNTEAFF; DNA: TGTGCCAGCAGACAGACACTGAACACTGAAGCTTTCTTT
size: NA; D: TRBD1; J: TRBJ1-2; V: TRBV2; CDR3: CASSEQGDGYTF; DNA: TGTGCCAGCAGTGAACAGGGGGATGGCTACACCTTC
size: NA; D: TRBD2; J: TRBJ2-7; V: TRBV7-2; CDR3: CASSLARGGAYEQYF; DNA: TGTGCCAGCAGCTTAGCGCGGGGGGGCGCCTACGAGCAGTACTTC
size: NA; D: TRBD2; J: TRBJ2-7; V: TRBV27; CDR3: CASMAPASGTYEQYF; DNA: TGTGCCAGCATGGCCCCCGCTAGCGGCACCTACGAGCAGTACTTC